Listed below are T cell receptor beta chains from one sample, sequenced in a study of beta chain features in type 1 diabetes. The table came from immunoSEQ multiplex PCR; TCRdb's copy has only in-frame clones and leaves some out. Of roughly 150,000 clones listed, roughly 8% were seen once; the top ten hold roughly 0.5%. Material: central memory CD4+ T cells from blood. These receptors originate from a man aged 18 to 30 with type 1 diabetes. Both conserved end residues are part of each CDR3. The order of the fields is V gene, J gene, D gene, clone size, CDR3 DNA, CDR3 protein. The D gene is left open where the match is weak. Clone size is not always given. Where it is, it says once, few, many or a class for expanded clones.

v_call: TRBV4-3
j_call: TRBJ2-4
d_call: .
clone_size: .
cdr3_nt: TGCGCCAGCAGCCAAGAACCAGGGGCCAAAAACATTCAGTACTTC
cdr3_aa: CASSQEPGAKNIQYF

v_call: TRBV5-1
j_call: TRBJ2-7
d_call: TRBD2
clone_size: few
cdr3_nt: TGCGCCAGCAGCTCGTCCCCGGGACTAGAAGCGTACGAGCAGTACTTC
cdr3_aa: CASSSSPGLEAYEQYF

v_call: TRBV7-9
j_call: TRBJ2-7
d_call: .
clone_size: many
cdr3_nt: TGTGCCAGCAGTTACAGCAGACTACCCTACGAGCAGTACTTC
cdr3_aa: CASSYSRLPYEQYF

v_call: TRBV19
j_call: TRBJ2-7
d_call: TRBD1
clone_size: .
cdr3_nt: TGTGCCAGTAGGATGACAGGGCAGGTCGACGAGCAGTACTTC
cdr3_aa: CASRMTGQVDEQYF

v_call: TRBV5-6
j_call: TRBJ2-1
d_call: .
clone_size: many
cdr3_nt: TGTGCCAGCTGCATGGGGCCGAACAATGAGCAGTTCTTC
cdr3_aa: CASCMGPNNEQFF

v_call: TRBV7-2
j_call: TRBJ2-3
d_call: TRBD2
clone_size: few
cdr3_nt: TGTGCCAGCAGCTATCTAGCGGGCTTCACAGATACGCAGTATTTT
cdr3_aa: CASSYLAGFTDTQYF

v_call: TRBV29-1
j_call: TRBJ1-1
d_call: .
clone_size: .
cdr3_nt: TGCAGCGCCTCGACAGAATTGAACACTGAAGCTTTCTTT
cdr3_aa: CSASTELNTEAFF

v_call: TRBV6-5
j_call: TRBJ2-2
d_call: TRBD1
clone_size: .
cdr3_nt: TGTGCCAGCAGTGCGCGACAGGGCAGAACCGGGGAGCTGTTTTTT
cdr3_aa: CASSARQGRTGELFF

v_call: TRBV6-6
j_call: TRBJ1-4
d_call: .
clone_size: few
cdr3_nt: TGTGCCAGCAGTTACGGGCAGAGAGCTGAAAAACTGTTTTTT
cdr3_aa: CASSYGQRAEKLFF

v_call: TRBV2
j_call: TRBJ2-1
d_call: .
clone_size: many
cdr3_nt: TGTGCCAGCAGTGAGGTGCCCGGGTATAAGCAGTTCTTC
cdr3_aa: CASSEVPGYKQFF